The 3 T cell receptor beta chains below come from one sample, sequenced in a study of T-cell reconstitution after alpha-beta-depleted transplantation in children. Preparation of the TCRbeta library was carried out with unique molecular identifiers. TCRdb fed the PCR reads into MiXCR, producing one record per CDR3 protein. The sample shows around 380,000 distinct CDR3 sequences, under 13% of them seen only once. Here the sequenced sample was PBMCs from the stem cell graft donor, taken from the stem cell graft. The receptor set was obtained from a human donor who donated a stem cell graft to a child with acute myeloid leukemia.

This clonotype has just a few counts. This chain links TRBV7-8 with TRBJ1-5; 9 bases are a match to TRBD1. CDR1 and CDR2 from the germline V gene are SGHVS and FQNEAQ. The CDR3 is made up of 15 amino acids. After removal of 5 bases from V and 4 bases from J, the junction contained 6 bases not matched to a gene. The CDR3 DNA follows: TGTGCCAGCAGCAAAACAGGGGGCGTGAATCAGCCCCAGCATTTT. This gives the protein CASSKTGGVNQPQHF. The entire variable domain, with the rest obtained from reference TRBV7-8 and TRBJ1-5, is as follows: GAGVSQSPRYKVAKRGQDVALRCDPISGHVSLFWYQQALGQGPEFLTYFQNEAQLDKSGLPSDRFFAERPEGSVSTLKIQRTQQEDSAVYLCASSKTGGVNQPQHFGDGTRLSIL.

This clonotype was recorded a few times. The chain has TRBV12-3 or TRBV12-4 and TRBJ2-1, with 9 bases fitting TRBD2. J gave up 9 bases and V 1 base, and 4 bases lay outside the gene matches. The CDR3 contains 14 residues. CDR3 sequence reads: CASSLVPTSGEQFF. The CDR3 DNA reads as TGTGCCAGCAGTTTAGTCCCGACTAGCGGTGAGCAGTTCTTC.

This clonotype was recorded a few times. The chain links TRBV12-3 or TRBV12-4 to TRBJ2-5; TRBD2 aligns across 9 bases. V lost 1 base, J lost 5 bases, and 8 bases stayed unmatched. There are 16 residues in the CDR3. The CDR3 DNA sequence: TGTGCCAGCAGTTTAGAGCGGGGGGCTCTCGGTGAGACCCAGTACTTC. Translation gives CASSLERGALGETQYF.